A single sample is the source of the 10 T cell receptor beta chains below, sequenced in a study of cytomegalovirus exposure and HLA in healthy donors. The PCR made use of 60 Vbeta and 13 Jbeta primers. Sequencing was performed with immunoSEQ multiplex PCR; in TCRdb, only in-frame clones are kept and a portion is missing. The data show 150,000 to 200,000 clones, with approximately 88% seen just once and around 0.25% held by the top ten. The sample comprised PBMCs. Receptor source: a boy younger than 18 in good health and CMV-seronegative.

The chain employs TRBV28 and TRBJ1-2; D unclear. This CDR3 has 13 residues. Trimming stripped 1 base from V and 4 bases from J, with 7 bases between. Germline V CDR1 and CDR2: MDHEN, SYDVKM. The CDR3 region is CASSLYGSYGYTF. CDR3 bases: TGTGCCAGCAGTTTATATGGTAGCTATGGCTACACCTTC.

The V call is TRBV29-1, the J call TRBJ2-3; possible D gene TRBD2, 7 bases. Germline V lookup: CDR1 SQVTM, CDR2 ANQGSEA. This CDR3 contains 17 residues. With 4 bases removed from V and 2 bases from J, the gap between germline ends came to 22 bases. CDR3 nucleotide sequence: TGCAGCGTTGCCCCAGGGGAGGGCCGGTTTAACACAGATACGCAGTATTTT. It specifies CSVAPGEGRFNTDTQYF.

The genes are TRBV5-1 and TRBJ1-1; D is possibly TRBD1 (6 bases). Trimming took 4 bases from V and 1 from J, leaving 14 bases between them. Germline V gene data show CDR1 as SGHRS and CDR2 as YFSETQ. The CDR3 contains 15 residues. The CDR3 region is CASSDPTGKNTEAFF. The CDR3 bases are TGCGCCAGCAGCGACCCGACAGGCAAGAACACTGAAGCTTTCTTT.

This clone has a single count. This chain links TRBV5-1 with TRBJ2-1; the match to TRBD1 covers 7 bases. This CDR3 is 14 amino acids long. The V gene's germline CDR1 is SGHRS and CDR2 YFSETQ. V trimming: 6 bases; J trimming: 4 bases; junction bases outside the gene matches: 7. Here the CDR3 DNA reads TGCGCCAGCACCTTCCGGGACAGTTACAATGAGCAGTTCTTC. Its protein is CASTFRDSYNEQFF.

V and J are TRBV7-9 and TRBJ1-2; 7 bases fit TRBD1. After removal of 6 bases from V and 4 bases from J, the junction contained 8 bases not matched to a gene. Germline values: CDR1 SEHNR, CDR2 FQNEAQ (reference sequence). This CDR3 is 14 amino acids long. The CDR3 nucleotides read TGTGCCAGCAGATCAAGGGGGCCACTCTATGGCTACACCTTC. Translation gives CASRSRGPLYGYTF.

This rearrangement joins TRBV30 to TRBJ1-1; D is possibly TRBD1 (5 bases). This CDR3 region has 13 residues. The V gene lost 0 bases and the J gene lost 4 bases, with 9 bases spanning the gap. Germline CDR1 reads GTSNPN; CDR2 reads SVGIG (reference sequence). The CDR3 loop is CAWSVAGPTEAFF. The DNA of the CDR3 is TGTGCCTGGAGTGTGGCAGGGCCCACTGAAGCTTTCTTT.

This clone appeared a single time. The rearrangement uses TRBV5-3 and TRBJ2-1; a possible D gene is TRBD2 (6 bases). TRBV5-3 has ORF status, its function being uncertain. The CDR3 extends over 12 amino acids. Trimming left V 2 bases short and J 12 bases short, with 12 bases between. The CDR3, as DNA: TGTGCCAGAAGCTTCGGGGGAGAGGGGCAGTTCTTC. This sequence encodes CARSFGGEGQFF.

The CDR3 loop is CASSLPRGSYEQYF. In DNA, the CDR3 is TGTGCCAGCAGTCTACCCCGAGGGAGCTACGAGCAGTACTTC. The rearrangement links TRBV28 to TRBJ2-7; tentative D call: TRBD2 (5 bases). The V gene lost 5 bases and the J gene lost 3 bases, with 14 bases spanning the gap. CDR1 is MDHEN and CDR2 is SYDVKM in the germline V gene. The CDR3 is made up of 14 amino acids.

The V call is TRBV21-1, the J call TRBJ1-1; the D call TRBD1 from the table was never checked on the DNA. TRBV21-1 is designated a pseudogene. The length of the CDR3 is 14 residues. This CDR3 is CASSKVQINTEAFF. CDR3 nucleotide sequence: TGTGCCAGCAGCAAGGTTCAGATAAACACTGAAGCTTTCTTT.

This chain joins TRBV28 and TRBJ1-5; 9 bases fit TRBD1. Germline V CDR1 and CDR2: MDHEN, SYDVKM. J gave up 2 bases and V 3 bases, and 5 bases lay outside the gene matches. The CDR3 runs to 16 residues. This CDR3 is CASSLYRGQGNQPQHF. CDR3 coding DNA: TGTGCCAGCAGTTTGTACAGGGGGCAGGGCAATCAGCCCCAGCATTTT.